The next 8 T cell receptor beta chains were all read from a single sample in a study of sequential checkpoint blockade in melanoma. Treatment: randomized to nivolumab then ipilimumab (arm A) or the reverse (arm B). Libraries were prepared by immunoSEQ multiplex PCR; TCRdb keeps only in-frame clonotypes and omits some of them. The sample contains some 32,000 clones, less than 85% of which appear only once. Sequences were derived from CD8+ T cells sorted from blood (inferred from file names), sampled from a patient given nivolumab and ipilimumab in sequence. These receptors were obtained from a human donor with melanoma.

The chain uses TRBV30 and TRBJ2-3; 8 nucleotides match TRBD1. CDR3 length equals 12 residues. CDR1 and CDR2 from the germline V gene are GTSNPN and SVGIG (reference sequence). V was pared by 8 bases and J by 3 bases, with 4 bases of the junction left unmatched. The CDR3 here is CAGTGGTDTQYF. CDR3 DNA: TGTGCCGGAACAGGGGGAACAGATACGCAGTATTTT.

This clone was detected only once. V gene TRBV19 combines with J gene TRBJ2-1, with D maybe TRBD2 (7 bases). There are 16 residues in the CDR3. V lost 5 bases and J 5 bases, leaving 19 bases between the germline ends. Germline-derived CDR1 and CDR2 are LNHDA and SQIVND (reference sequence). Here the CDR3 DNA reads TGTGCCAGTAGTCCGGTAGGGGGGAGGGCTAACAATGAGCAGTTCTTC. As protein: CASSPVGGRANNEQFF. Supplemented by reference TRBV19 and TRBJ2-1, the full variable domain reads DGGITQSPKYLFRKEGQNVTLSCEQNLNHDAMYWYRQDPGQGLRLIYYSQIVNDFQKGDIAEGYSVSREKKESFPLTVTSAQKNPTAFYLCASSPVGGRANNEQFFGPGTRLTVL.

This chain links TRBV9 with TRBJ2-7; 8 bases are shared with TRBD2. The length of the CDR3 is 16 residues. V shed 4 bases and J 3 bases; nucleotides not matched to a gene: 12. CDR1 is SGDLS, CDR2 YYNGEE, per germline. In DNA, the CDR3 is TGTGCCAGCAGCTCAGGACTAGCAGGAGCGGGCTACGAGCAGTACTTC. This encodes CASSSGLAGAGYEQYF.

This chain uses TRBV5-1 with TRBJ1-3, with a possible D match to TRBD1 (5 bases). The germline V gene has CDR1 SGHRS and CDR2 YFSETQ. The V end lost 0 bases, the J end lost 0 bases, and 10 bases lay between the germline ends. CDR3 length: 16 amino acids. The CDR3 bases are TGCGCCAGCAGCTTGGGGACAACATACTCTGGAAACACCATATATTTT. As protein: CASSLGTTYSGNTIYF.

The rearrangement uses TRBV18 and TRBJ2-7; maybe TRBD2 (6 bases). Trimming took off 2 bases at V and 0 bases at J, with 14 bases between the two ends. The V gene's germline CDR1 is KGHSH and CDR2 LQKENI. The CDR3 runs 16 residues. As DNA, the CDR3 is TGTGCCAGCTCACCATCCGGGAGAATTTTCTCCTACGAGCAGTACTTC. This encodes CASSPSGRIFSYEQYF. Full variable domain (missing parts from reference TRBV18 and TRBJ2-7): NAGVMQNPRHLVRRRGQEARLRCSPMKGHSHVYWYRQLPEEGLKFMVYLQKENIIDESGMPKERFSAEFPKEGPSILRIQQVVRGDSAAYFCASSPSGRIFSYEQYFGPGTRLTVT.

The rearrangement joins TRBV19 to TRBJ1-6, with 9 nucleotides matching TRBD1. The CDR3 extends over 14 amino acids. CDR1 and CDR2 (germline): LNHDA, SQIVND (reference sequence). Germline trimming cut 5 bases from V and 8 bases from J; bases unmatched to any gene: 4. CDR3: CASSPRDRDSPLHF. CDR3 bases: TGTGCCAGTAGTCCCCGGGACAGGGATTCACCCCTCCACTTT.

The chain links TRBV30 to TRBJ2-7, with no clear D. V lost 0 bases, J lost 4 bases, and 10 bases lay in between. This CDR3 is 13 amino acids long. Germline CDR1 reads GTSNPN; CDR2 reads SVGIG (reference sequence). The CDR3 DNA sequence: TGTGCCTGGAGTGTCATAGGAGTGTACGAGCAGTACTTC. It specifies CAWSVIGVYEQYF. The entire variable domain, with the rest obtained from reference TRBV30 and TRBJ2-7, is as follows: SQTIHQWPATLVQPVGSPLSLECTVEGTSNPNLYWYRQAAGRGLQLLFYSVGIGQISSEVPQNLSASRPQDRQFILSSKKLLLSDSGFYLCAWSVIGVYEQYFGPGTRLTVT.

The chain recombines TRBV28 with TRBJ2-7; the match to TRBD2 covers 11 bases. This CDR3 has 17 amino acids. After removal of 6 bases from V and 0 bases from J, the junction contained 10 bases not matched to a gene. CDR1 and CDR2 (germline): MDHEN, SYDVKM. This CDR3 reads CASSLGTSGPSSYEQYF. CDR3 nucleotides: TGTGCCAGCAGCCTAGGGACTAGCGGACCTAGCTCCTACGAGCAGTACTTC.